The source of this TCR beta chain is a study of cytomegalovirus exposure and HLA in healthy donors. The CDR3 sequence is 14 residues long. CDR1 is SNHLY, CDR2 FYNNEI, per germline. Trimming left V 11 bases short and J 4 bases short, with 20 bases between. A multiplex PCR was run with 60 Vbeta primers and 13 Jbeta primers. The data were produced by immunoSEQ multiplex PCR, yet TCRdb's version contains in-frame clones alone and is incomplete. The sample has under 250,000 clones, around 80% seen once. Findings and limits, study-wide: More clonal expansion characterized HLA-associated TCR beta chains than equally common others in a later analysis. Cytomegalovirus association was assigned to about 180 TCR beta chains. Information on immune exposure was restricted to one variable (CMV serostatus).

Concerning this clone itself: Its matching antigen is unknown.

This rearrangement joins TRBV2 to TRBJ1-2; unclear D gene. Sequenced material: PBMCs. The receptor was derived from a boy younger than 18 in good health and CMV-seronegative. CDR3 protein: CARSGRFNFYGYTF. The CDR3 DNA sequence: TGTGCCCGTTCCGGGAGATTCAATTTCTATGGCTACACCTTC.